These 9 T cell receptor beta chains share one sample of origin, sequenced in a study of blood T cell repertoires in COVID-19. Profiled with immunoSEQ multiplex PCR; TCRdb holds only in-frame clones, not every one. The repertoire holds about 180,000 clones, approximately 88% seen once, with about 7% in the top ten. Sequenced material: peripheral blood. The source is a woman between 40 and 55 years old with COVID-19, enrolled during active disease.

Written as DNA, the CDR3 is TGTGCCAGCAGCCAAGCACCCGGGACACCGCAGTTCTTC. Translating gives CASSQAPGTPQFF. V gene TRBV3-1 (or the pseudogene TRBV3-2) combines with J gene TRBJ2-1; tentative D call: TRBD1 (6 bases). Germline CDR1 is LGHDT and CDR2 is YNNKEL (reference sequence). The CDR3 extends over 13 amino acids. V was clipped by 1 base and J by 12 bases, with 13 bases between them.

V is TRBV2 and J is TRBJ1-4, with 7 bases that match TRBD1. J lost 0 bases, V lost 7 bases, and 5 bases had no gene match. The CDR3 consists of 15 residues. Germline V gives CDR1 SNHLY, CDR2 FYNNEI. CDR3 residues: CASTRDSATNEKLFF. In DNA form, the CDR3 reads TGTGCCAGCACCAGGGACAGTGCAACTAATGAAAAACTGTTTTTT.

V gene TRBV19 combines with J gene TRBJ1-1, with 8 bases that match TRBD1. The CDR3 length is 16 residues. Per the germline V gene, CDR1 is LNHDA and CDR2 is SQIVND (reference sequence). Losses at the gene ends were 5 bases for V and 11 bases for J; bases not matched to a gene: 19. The CDR3 sequence: CASSPQTGTGTSRAFF. The DNA for the CDR3 is TGTGCCAGTAGTCCCCAGACGGGGACAGGCACATCACGGGCTTTCTTT.

The chain links TRBV5-6 to TRBJ1-6; 7 positions agree with TRBD1. J lost 10 bases, V lost 4 bases, and 8 bases had no gene match. Germline CDR1 SGHDT, CDR2 YYEEEE. The CDR3 is 14 residues long. CDR3 in amino acids: CASSLTGEGSPLHF. The CDR3 DNA reads as TGTGCCAGCAGCCTAACAGGGGAAGGGTCACCCCTCCACTTT.

As regards this clone: At one boundary the junction diverges from the germline segment, which might be a read error. The rearrangement joins TRBV23-1 to TRBJ1-2, with D possibly TRBD1 on 6 matching bases. TRBV23-1 is treated as an ORF (open reading frame) with a function not yet certain. CDR3 length: 12 residues. The CDR3 DNA is TGCGCCAGCAGTCAAGAGACAGGCCATCCGCCCTTC. It encodes CASSQETGHPPF.

The gene calls are TRBV9 and TRBJ2-2; 7 bases are shared with TRBD2. The CDR3 extends over 16 amino acids. CDR1 and CDR2 (germline): SGDLS, YYNGEE. V dropped 0 bases and J dropped 3; count of bases not matched to a gene: 5. CDR3 residues: CASSVGDSGYTGELFF. CDR3 in DNA: TGTGCCAGCAGCGTAGGGGATAGCGGGTACACCGGGGAGCTGTTTTTT.

The chain is built from TRBV7-8 and TRBJ2-7; D gene ambiguous. Germline CDR1 SGHVS, CDR2 FQNEAQ. V lost 1 base to trimming and J lost 0 bases, with 10 bases between them. There are 15 residues in the CDR3. CDR3 sequence reads: CASSLGVAASYEQYF. The CDR3 nucleotides read TGTGCCAGCAGCTTAGGGGTGGCGGCCTCCTACGAGCAGTACTTC.

This clone was seen more than once but under ten times. This chain connects TRBV27 to TRBJ1-3, with 10 nucleotides matching TRBD1. Trimming removed 2 bases from V and 2 bases from J; junction bases left unmatched: 6. The germline V gene has CDR1 MNHEY and CDR2 SMNVEV (reference sequence). The CDR3 totals 17 residues. CDR3 coding DNA: TGTGCCAGCAGTTTAAGGCCGGACAGGGGGGCTGGAAACACCATATATTTT. This translates into CASSLRPDRGAGNTIYF.

With respect to this clone: The junction departs from the called germline gene at one end, perhaps through a read error. This chain connects TRBV7-7 to TRBJ2-7; TRBD2 agrees at 9 bases. The CDR3 consists of 15 residues. CDR1 is SSHAT and CDR2 is FNYEAQ in the germline V gene (reference sequence). CDR3 bases: TGTGCTAGCAGCGAAAATAGCGGGAGCATTTACGAGCAGTACTTC. Amino acid sequence: CASSENSGSIYEQYF.